A single sample gave rise to the 18 T cell receptor beta chains below, sequenced in a study of T cells in Graves' hyperthyroidism and ophthalmopathy. TCR beta CDR3 sequences were amplified from RNA transcripts. TCR CDR3 underwent first-round RT-PCR with the HTBI primer set. TCRdb independently ran MiXCR on the multiplex PCR reads; one entry per CDR3 protein. Of 650,000 to 750,000 distinct CDR3 sequences in the sample, approximately 15% were seen once. What was sequenced was blood. The receptors were sampled from a woman aged 18-30 years with Graves' hyperthyroidism.

This chain uses TRBV20-1 with TRBJ1-2; D may be TRBD1 (6 bases). The CDR3 contains 13 residues. CDR1 is DFQATT, CDR2 SNEGSKA, per germline (reference sequence). Trimming removed 5 bases at V and 6 bases at J, with 16 bases between. The DNA of the CDR3 is TGCAGTGCTGAGCTTAGGACAGAGAATGGCTACACCTTC. Protein: CSAELRTENGYTF.

This clonotype was observed many times. This chain joins TRBV18 and TRBJ2-7, with D perhaps TRBD1 (5 bases). This CDR3 region has 13 residues. The germline V gene encodes CDR1 KGHSH and CDR2 LQKENI. V gave up 3 bases and J gave up 2 bases, with 8 bases separating them. The CDR3 reads CASSPGLTYEQYF. The CDR3 DNA sequence: TGTGCCAGCTCACCGGGGCTTACCTACGAGCAGTACTTC.

The genes are TRBV7-2 and TRBJ2-7; possible D gene TRBD2, 7 bases. Germline assignment: CDR1 SGHTA and CDR2 FQGNSA. The V end lost 1 base, the J end lost 9 bases, and 13 bases lay between the germline ends. CDR3 length: 13 residues. The CDR3 bases are TGTGCCAGCAGCTTAGGTGGGGGGGCTCTGCAGTACTTC. Translating it yields CASSLGGGALQYF.

CDR3 in DNA: TGTGCCAGCAGCTTAGTCCACACTAGCGGGAGGGCCTACGAGCAGTACTTC. The encoded protein is CASSLVHTSGRAYEQYF. The gene calls are TRBV7-8 and TRBJ2-7, with 13 bases identical to TRBD2. From germline, CDR1 is SGHVS and CDR2 FQNEAQ. The CDR3 consists of 17 residues. With V trimmed by 1 base and J by 2 bases, 5 bases remained unmatched.

To note about this clonotype: A much larger clone differs from this one at a single base, so this may be a read error. The CDR3 reads CASNQVWPGENTEAFF. The DNA for the CDR3 is TGCGCCAGCAACCAAGTTTGGCCAGGGGAGAACACTGAAGCTTTCTTT. V gene TRBV4-1 combines with J gene TRBJ1-1, with D perhaps TRBD1 (6 bases). This CDR3 contains 16 residues. From germline, CDR1 is MGHRA and CDR2 YSYEKL.

This clonotype was recorded many times. V usage is TRBV12-5 and J usage is TRBJ2-1; D perhaps matches TRBD2 (6 bases). Germline-derived CDR1 and CDR2 are LGHNT and FRNRAP. Trimming stripped 1 base from V and 1 base from J, with 14 bases between. The CDR3 spans 17 residues. CDR3 DNA: TGTGCTAGTGGTTTGGGGTTCGGGAGCGAGTCCTACAATGAGCAGTTCTTC. Translating it yields CASGLGFGSESYNEQFF.

In this sample, this clonotype turned up many times. This rearrangement joins TRBV18 to TRBJ1-1, with a weak D call TRBD1 (5 bases). Between the trimmed V and J ends, which lost 3 bases and 5 bases, there was a span of 10 bases. The germline gives CDR1 KGHSH, CDR2 LQKENI. The CDR3 is 13 residues long. The CDR3 nucleotides are TGTGCCAGCTCACCGGCAGGGAGGACTGAAGCTTTCTTT. Protein product: CASSPAGRTEAFF. Drawing the rest from reference TRBV18 and TRBJ1-1, the complete variable domain is NAGVMQNPRHLVRRRGQEARLRCSPMKGHSHVYWYRQLPEEGLKFMVYLQKENIIDESGMPKERFSAEFPKEGPSILRIQQVVRGDSAAYFCASSPAGRTEAFFGQGTRLTVV.

This clonotype was seen a few times. The CDR3 DNA reads TGTGCCAGCAGCCCCCGGGACTATAACCAAGAGACCCAGTACTTC. Protein product: CASSPRDYNQETQYF. The chain uses TRBV3-1 and TRBJ2-5, with 7 bases that match TRBD2. Germline-derived CDR1 and CDR2 are LGHDT and YNNKEL (reference sequence). With 4 bases clipped from V and 0 bases from J, the junction kept 5 bases outside the gene matches. The CDR3 is made up of 15 amino acids.

This clonotype was seen many times. J is TRBJ2-2 and V is TRBV2, with D tentatively TRBD1 or TRBD2 (6 bases each). CDR3 length equals 15 residues. The V end lost 3 bases, the J end lost 6 bases, and 14 bases lay between the germline ends. The V gene's germline CDR1 is SNHLY and CDR2 FYNNEI. CDR3 DNA: TGTGCCAGCAGTGAGATAGGGGGGCGACCCGGGGAGCTGTTTTTT. Translating it yields CASSEIGGRPGELFF.

This clonotype has at least ten counts. This rearrangement joins TRBV3-1 to TRBJ2-1, with TRBD1 matching over 12 bases. V lost 7 bases to trimming and J lost 9 bases; unmatched junction nucleotides: 10. The CDR3 spans 15 residues. Per germline, CDR1 LGHDT and CDR2 YNNKEL (reference sequence). The CDR3 DNA reads TGTGCCAGCACCCTGGCCGGGACAGGGGGCGGTGAGCAGTTCTTC. Protein sequence: CASTLAGTGGGEQFF.

At least ten counts were recorded for this clonotype. This sequence joins TRBV2 and TRBJ1-5; D gene unclear. The CDR3 is made up of 13 amino acids. Trimming cost V 6 bases and J 7 bases, with 13 bases left between them. Germline V lookup: CDR1 SNHLY, CDR2 FYNNEI. The CDR3, as DNA: TGTGCCAGCAGGCCCGGAGGAGGCCAGCCCCAGCATTTT. This encodes CASRPGGGQPQHF.

Many counts were recorded for this clonotype. The V gene is TRBV19, the J gene TRBJ1-1, with 8 bases fitting TRBD1. The CDR3 runs 15 residues. Germline-derived CDR1 and CDR2 are LNHDA and SQIVND (reference sequence). V shed 0 bases and J 5 bases; nucleotides not matched to a gene: 5. CDR3 amino acids: CASSIDLDRATEAFF. CDR3 bases: TGTGCCAGTAGTATAGATTTGGACAGGGCGACTGAAGCTTTCTTT.

This clonotype was counted at least ten times. The chain links TRBV29-1 to TRBJ1-1, with D uncertain. The V end was cut by 7 bases, the J end by 5 bases, with 17 bases between. Germline lookup yields CDR1 SQVTM and CDR2 ANQGSEA. This CDR3 is 13 amino acids long. The CDR3 sequence is CSGQVLVGTEAFF. The CDR3 nucleotides are TGCAGCGGCCAGGTTCTTGTAGGGACTGAAGCTTTCTTT. Complete variable domain (other parts from reference TRBV29-1 and TRBJ1-1): SAVISQKPSRDICQRGTSLTIQCQVDSQVTMMFWYRQQPGQSLTLIATANQGSEATYESGFVIDKFPISRPNLTFSTLTVSNMSPEDSSIYLCSGQVLVGTEAFFGQGTRLTVV.

This clonotype was observed many times. The V and J genes are TRBV7-6 and TRBJ2-7, with 8 bases lining up with TRBD2. Unmatched junction bases numbered 9, after V lost 5 bases and J lost 0 bases. CDR1 and CDR2 (germline): SGHVS, FNYEAQ. This CDR3 region has 16 residues. The CDR3 here is CASSDQGSGSSYEQYF. The CDR3 bases are TGTGCCAGCAGCGACCAGGGGAGCGGGAGCTCCTACGAGCAGTACTTC.

This clonotype was seen many times. This chain connects TRBV3-1 to TRBJ2-7, with unresolved D. V lost 5 bases and J 6 bases, leaving 8 bases between the germline ends. The CDR3 contains 11 residues. Germline CDR1 reads LGHDT; CDR2 reads YNNKEL (reference sequence). This chain's CDR3 is CASSTFGEQYF. CDR3 sequence (DNA): TGTGCCAGCAGCACGTTCGGCGAGCAGTACTTC.

The V gene is TRBV5-1, the J gene TRBJ2-3; D is unclear. The CDR3 totals 12 residues. Germline assignment: CDR1 SGHRS and CDR2 YFSETQ. V lost 4 bases to trimming and J lost 6 bases, with 9 bases between them. This CDR3 is CASSPRWDTQYF. The CDR3 DNA sequence: TGCGCCAGCAGCCCCCGCTGGGATACGCAGTATTTT. The full variable domain, rest sourced from reference TRBV5-1 and TRBJ2-3, is KAGVTQTPRYLIKTRGQQVTLSCSPISGHRSVSWYQQTPGQGLQFLFEYFSETQRNKGNFPGRFSGRQFSNSRSEMNVSTLELGDSALYLCASSPRWDTQYFGPGTRLTVL.

A few counts support this clonotype. The chain joins TRBV19 to TRBJ2-1; possible D gene TRBD2, 6 bases. This CDR3 spans 16 amino acids. Germline V gene data show CDR1 as LNHDA and CDR2 as SQIVND (reference sequence). V gave up 7 bases and J gave up 3 bases, with 19 bases separating them. CDR3 region: CASTKESQGGYNEQFF. CDR3 DNA sequence: TGTGCCAGTACCAAAGAGTCCCAGGGAGGCTACAATGAGCAGTTCTTC. Drawing the rest from reference TRBV19 and TRBJ2-1, the complete variable domain is DGGITQSPKYLFRKEGQNVTLSCEQNLNHDAMYWYRQDPGQGLRLIYYSQIVNDFQKGDIAEGYSVSREKKESFPLTVTSAQKNPTAFYLCASTKESQGGYNEQFFGPGTRLTVL.

This clonotype was observed many times. The chain carries TRBV27 and TRBJ2-1; 8 bases fit TRBD2. CDR1 and CDR2 (germline): MNHEY, SMNVEV (reference sequence). The V and J ends lost 10 bases and 6 bases, in that order; junction bases with no gene match: 8. This CDR3 spans 13 amino acids. CDR3 bases: TGTGCCACCCAAGCGGGAGTACCCAATGAGCAGTTCTTC. The encoded protein is CATQAGVPNEQFF.